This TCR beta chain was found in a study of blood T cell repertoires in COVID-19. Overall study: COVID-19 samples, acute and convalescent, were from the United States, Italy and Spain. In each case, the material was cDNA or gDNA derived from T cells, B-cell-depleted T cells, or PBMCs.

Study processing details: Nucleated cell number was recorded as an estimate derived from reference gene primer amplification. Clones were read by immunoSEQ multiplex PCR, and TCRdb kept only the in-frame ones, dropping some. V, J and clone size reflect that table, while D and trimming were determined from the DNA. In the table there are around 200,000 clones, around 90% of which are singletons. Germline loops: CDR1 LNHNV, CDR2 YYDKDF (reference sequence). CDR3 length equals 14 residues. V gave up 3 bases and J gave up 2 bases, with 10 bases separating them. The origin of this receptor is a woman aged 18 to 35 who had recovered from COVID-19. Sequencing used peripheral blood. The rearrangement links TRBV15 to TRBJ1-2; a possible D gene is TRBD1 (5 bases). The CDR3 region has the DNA TGTGCCACCAGCAGGGACACCCGAAACTATGGCTACACCTTC. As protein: CATSRDTRNYGYTF.